These 14 T cell receptor beta chains came from one sample sequenced in a study of blood T cell repertoires in COVID-19. Profiling relied on immunoSEQ multiplex PCR, and the TCRdb table lists in-frame clones only, not all of them. Of 90,000 or so clones listed, approximately 91% are singletons. The sample comprised peripheral blood. The receptors stem from a man aged 60-69 years with COVID-19, enrolled during active disease.

The chain carries TRBV11-2 and TRBJ1-5, with no clear D. The ends were cut back, 0 bases at V and 0 bases at J, with 12 bases in the middle. CDR1 is SGHAT and CDR2 is FQNNGV in the germline V gene. There are 17 residues in the CDR3. The CDR3 bases are TGTGCCAGCAGCTTAGATAACGGAGACGGTAGCAATCAGCCCCAGCATTTT. Translation gives CASSLDNGDGSNQPQHF.

The rearrangement joins TRBV2 to TRBJ1-4; D remains ambiguous. The CDR3 spans 15 residues. Per germline, CDR1 SNHLY and CDR2 FYNNEI. Trimming stripped 6 bases from V and 4 bases from J, with 15 bases between. CDR3 DNA sequence: TGTGCCAGCAGCCCCGAGCGACCCTTTAATGAAAAACTGTTTTTT. Translation gives CASSPERPFNEKLFF.

The chain couples TRBV2 to TRBJ1-1, with D perhaps TRBD1 (6 bases). Trimming removed 2 bases from V and 3 bases from J, with 13 bases in between. Per the germline V gene, CDR1 is SNHLY and CDR2 is FYNNEI. This CDR3 is built from 15 residues. The CDR3 coding sequence is TGTGCCAGCAGTGAAATAGGGGGGGCGGACACTGAAGCTTTCTTT. It is translated as CASSEIGGADTEAFF.

J is TRBJ1-5 and V is TRBV5-1, with D unresolved. This CDR3 is 13 amino acids long. The germline V and J ends were trimmed by 0 bases and 5 bases, with 6 bases remaining between them. Germline CDR1 is SGHRS and CDR2 is YFSETQ. In DNA form, the CDR3 reads TGCGCCAGCAGCTTGGACGGGGATCAGCCCCAGCATTTT. This encodes CASSLDGDQPQHF.

CDR3 in amino acids: CASSRDRGSYGYTF. In nucleotides, the CDR3 is TGTGCCAGCAGCCGGGACAGGGGTTCCTATGGCTACACCTTC. The V gene is TRBV5-4, the J gene TRBJ1-2; 10 bases align to TRBD1. The CDR3 extends over 14 amino acids. J was trimmed by 4 bases and V by 4 bases; bases with no gene match: 4. CDR1 and CDR2 (germline): SGHNT, YYREEE (reference sequence).

V gene TRBV19 combines with J gene TRBJ1-1; 7 positions match TRBD1. The CDR3 consists of 15 residues. Trimming took 5 bases from V and 0 from J; bases not matched to a gene: 6. Germline-derived CDR1 and CDR2 are LNHDA and SQIVND (reference sequence). The DNA of the CDR3 is TGTGCCAGTAGTGGGGGACAGACTATGAACACTGAAGCTTTCTTT. This codes for CASSGGQTMNTEAFF.

The chain employs TRBV13 and TRBJ2-1; 8 bases agree with TRBD1. Germline V gives CDR1 PRHDT, CDR2 FYEKMQ (reference sequence). The CDR3 contains 15 residues. V lost 4 bases and J lost 1; bases outside the gene matches: 3. The CDR3: CASSSGQGSYNEQFF. DNA of the CDR3: TGTGCCAGCAGCTCCGGACAGGGTTCCTACAATGAGCAGTTCTTC.

This clone was seen a few times. The chain combines TRBV20-1 with TRBJ2-7; D ambiguous. The CDR3 extends over 10 amino acids. Germline CDR1 and CDR2: DFQATT and SNEGSKA (reference sequence). V lost 5 bases to trimming and J lost 7 bases, with 9 bases between them. CDR3: CSAGDNEQYF. As DNA, the CDR3 is TGCAGTGCTGGTGACAATGAGCAGTACTTC.

V and J are TRBV6-5 and TRBJ2-7, with 10 bases identical to TRBD2. The V and J ends lost 6 bases and 3 bases, in that order; junction bases with no gene match: 5. This CDR3 spans 14 amino acids. CDR1 and CDR2 from the germline V gene are MNHEY and SVGAGI. The CDR3 nucleotides read TGTGCCAGCAGGCCTAGCGGGAGTGTCTACGAGCAGTACTTC. As protein: CASRPSGSVYEQYF.

The chain links TRBV18 to TRBJ1-1; D uncertain. Germline V gene sequence: CDR1 KGHSH, CDR2 LQKENI. V lost 5 bases and J 3 bases, leaving 4 bases between the germline ends. This CDR3 comprises 11 residues. The DNA of the CDR3 is TGTGCCAGCTCATCAGACACTGAAGCTTTCTTT. Protein sequence: CASSSDTEAFF.

This sequence joins TRBV6-5 and TRBJ1-1; 7 bases agree with TRBD1. Unmatched junction bases numbered 6, after V lost 7 bases and J lost 1 base. CDR1 MNHEY and CDR2 SVGAGI come from the germline V gene. The CDR3 totals 14 residues. CDR3 DNA: TGTGCCAGCACCCTACAGGGGACGAACACTGAAGCTTTCTTT. Its protein product is CASTLQGTNTEAFF.

The V gene is TRBV5-1, the J gene TRBJ2-6; the D gene is possibly TRBD1 (5 bases). The CDR3 sequence is 18 residues long. Germline-derived CDR1 and CDR2 are SGHRS and YFSETQ. V shed 0 bases and J shed 0 bases, with 13 bases lying between them. The CDR3 region is CASSLVGREISGANVLTF. As DNA, the CDR3 is TGCGCCAGCAGCTTGGTAGGCAGGGAAATCTCTGGGGCCAACGTCCTGACTTTC.

Here the CDR3 DNA reads TGCAGCGTCATCAGACAGGGACGAGAGACCCAGTACTTC. This codes for CSVIRQGRETQYF. The chain employs TRBV29-1 and TRBJ2-5; 7 bases are a match to TRBD1. Germline V gives CDR1 SQVTM, CDR2 ANQGSEA. With V trimmed by 6 bases and J by 4 bases, 8 bases remained unmatched. The CDR3 consists of 13 residues. The full variable domain, rest sourced from reference TRBV29-1 and TRBJ2-5, is SAVISQKPSRDICQRGTSLTIQCQVDSQVTMMFWYRQQPGQSLTLIATANQGSEATYESGFVIDKFPISRPNLTFSTLTVSNMSPEDSSIYLCSVIRQGRETQYFGPGTRLLVL.

This CDR3 reads CASNFQRDTDTQYF. Written as DNA, the CDR3 is TGCGCCAGCAATTTCCAGCGGGACACAGATACGCAGTATTTT. The rearrangement links TRBV10-2 to TRBJ2-3; 7 nucleotides match TRBD2. V shed 7 bases and J 2 bases; nucleotides not matched to a gene: 6. The CDR3 covers 14 residues. Per germline, CDR1 WSHSY and CDR2 SAAADI.